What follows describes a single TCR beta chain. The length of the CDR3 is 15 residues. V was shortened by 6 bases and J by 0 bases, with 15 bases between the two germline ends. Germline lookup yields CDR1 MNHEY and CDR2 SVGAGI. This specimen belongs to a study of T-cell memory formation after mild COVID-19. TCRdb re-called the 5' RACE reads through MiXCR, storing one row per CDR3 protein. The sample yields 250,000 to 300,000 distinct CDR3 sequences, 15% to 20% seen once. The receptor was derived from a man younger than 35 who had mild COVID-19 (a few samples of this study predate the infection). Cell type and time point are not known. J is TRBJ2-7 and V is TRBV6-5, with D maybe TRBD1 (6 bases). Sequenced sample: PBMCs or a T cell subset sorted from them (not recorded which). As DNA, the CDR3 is TGTGCCAGCAGCCCAGGGGTTCAGAGCTCCTACGAGCAGTACGTC. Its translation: CASSPGVQSSYEQYV.